This T cell receptor (beta chain) was recovered during a study of shared clonotypes between healthy human individuals. Background on the study: The plates for each donor numbered three CD4 naive, three CD4 memory, two CD8 naive and one CD8 memory.

Selected positively for CCR7 and CD45RO-negative, naive CD8 cells excluded terminally differentiated effector memory CD45RA+ cells. Study findings and constraints: Clonotype sharing levels among donors were expected to vary with sequencing depth.

This CDR3 is built from 13 residues. CDR1 and CDR2 (germline): SQVTM, ANQGSEA. The V end lost 5 bases, the J end lost 5 bases, and 15 bases lay between the germline ends. Assay: immunoSEQ multiplex PCR; the TCRdb copy retains only in-frame clones and omits some. The sample lists about 2,200,000 clones, 90% to 95% seen once, with 1.5% to 2% in the top ten. As for this clone: The antigen remains unidentified.

The sequence was collected from a man aged 18 to 29 in good health. Some clones in this sample may be carry-over from other donors' samples. The chain employs TRBV29-1 and TRBJ2-5; weak D call: TRBD1 (5 bases). The sequenced sample consisted of naive CD8+ T cells from PBMCs. The chain's CDR3 is CSVNPGLEETQYF. The DNA for the CDR3 is TGCAGCGTTAATCCAGGGTTGGAGGAGACCCAGTACTTC.